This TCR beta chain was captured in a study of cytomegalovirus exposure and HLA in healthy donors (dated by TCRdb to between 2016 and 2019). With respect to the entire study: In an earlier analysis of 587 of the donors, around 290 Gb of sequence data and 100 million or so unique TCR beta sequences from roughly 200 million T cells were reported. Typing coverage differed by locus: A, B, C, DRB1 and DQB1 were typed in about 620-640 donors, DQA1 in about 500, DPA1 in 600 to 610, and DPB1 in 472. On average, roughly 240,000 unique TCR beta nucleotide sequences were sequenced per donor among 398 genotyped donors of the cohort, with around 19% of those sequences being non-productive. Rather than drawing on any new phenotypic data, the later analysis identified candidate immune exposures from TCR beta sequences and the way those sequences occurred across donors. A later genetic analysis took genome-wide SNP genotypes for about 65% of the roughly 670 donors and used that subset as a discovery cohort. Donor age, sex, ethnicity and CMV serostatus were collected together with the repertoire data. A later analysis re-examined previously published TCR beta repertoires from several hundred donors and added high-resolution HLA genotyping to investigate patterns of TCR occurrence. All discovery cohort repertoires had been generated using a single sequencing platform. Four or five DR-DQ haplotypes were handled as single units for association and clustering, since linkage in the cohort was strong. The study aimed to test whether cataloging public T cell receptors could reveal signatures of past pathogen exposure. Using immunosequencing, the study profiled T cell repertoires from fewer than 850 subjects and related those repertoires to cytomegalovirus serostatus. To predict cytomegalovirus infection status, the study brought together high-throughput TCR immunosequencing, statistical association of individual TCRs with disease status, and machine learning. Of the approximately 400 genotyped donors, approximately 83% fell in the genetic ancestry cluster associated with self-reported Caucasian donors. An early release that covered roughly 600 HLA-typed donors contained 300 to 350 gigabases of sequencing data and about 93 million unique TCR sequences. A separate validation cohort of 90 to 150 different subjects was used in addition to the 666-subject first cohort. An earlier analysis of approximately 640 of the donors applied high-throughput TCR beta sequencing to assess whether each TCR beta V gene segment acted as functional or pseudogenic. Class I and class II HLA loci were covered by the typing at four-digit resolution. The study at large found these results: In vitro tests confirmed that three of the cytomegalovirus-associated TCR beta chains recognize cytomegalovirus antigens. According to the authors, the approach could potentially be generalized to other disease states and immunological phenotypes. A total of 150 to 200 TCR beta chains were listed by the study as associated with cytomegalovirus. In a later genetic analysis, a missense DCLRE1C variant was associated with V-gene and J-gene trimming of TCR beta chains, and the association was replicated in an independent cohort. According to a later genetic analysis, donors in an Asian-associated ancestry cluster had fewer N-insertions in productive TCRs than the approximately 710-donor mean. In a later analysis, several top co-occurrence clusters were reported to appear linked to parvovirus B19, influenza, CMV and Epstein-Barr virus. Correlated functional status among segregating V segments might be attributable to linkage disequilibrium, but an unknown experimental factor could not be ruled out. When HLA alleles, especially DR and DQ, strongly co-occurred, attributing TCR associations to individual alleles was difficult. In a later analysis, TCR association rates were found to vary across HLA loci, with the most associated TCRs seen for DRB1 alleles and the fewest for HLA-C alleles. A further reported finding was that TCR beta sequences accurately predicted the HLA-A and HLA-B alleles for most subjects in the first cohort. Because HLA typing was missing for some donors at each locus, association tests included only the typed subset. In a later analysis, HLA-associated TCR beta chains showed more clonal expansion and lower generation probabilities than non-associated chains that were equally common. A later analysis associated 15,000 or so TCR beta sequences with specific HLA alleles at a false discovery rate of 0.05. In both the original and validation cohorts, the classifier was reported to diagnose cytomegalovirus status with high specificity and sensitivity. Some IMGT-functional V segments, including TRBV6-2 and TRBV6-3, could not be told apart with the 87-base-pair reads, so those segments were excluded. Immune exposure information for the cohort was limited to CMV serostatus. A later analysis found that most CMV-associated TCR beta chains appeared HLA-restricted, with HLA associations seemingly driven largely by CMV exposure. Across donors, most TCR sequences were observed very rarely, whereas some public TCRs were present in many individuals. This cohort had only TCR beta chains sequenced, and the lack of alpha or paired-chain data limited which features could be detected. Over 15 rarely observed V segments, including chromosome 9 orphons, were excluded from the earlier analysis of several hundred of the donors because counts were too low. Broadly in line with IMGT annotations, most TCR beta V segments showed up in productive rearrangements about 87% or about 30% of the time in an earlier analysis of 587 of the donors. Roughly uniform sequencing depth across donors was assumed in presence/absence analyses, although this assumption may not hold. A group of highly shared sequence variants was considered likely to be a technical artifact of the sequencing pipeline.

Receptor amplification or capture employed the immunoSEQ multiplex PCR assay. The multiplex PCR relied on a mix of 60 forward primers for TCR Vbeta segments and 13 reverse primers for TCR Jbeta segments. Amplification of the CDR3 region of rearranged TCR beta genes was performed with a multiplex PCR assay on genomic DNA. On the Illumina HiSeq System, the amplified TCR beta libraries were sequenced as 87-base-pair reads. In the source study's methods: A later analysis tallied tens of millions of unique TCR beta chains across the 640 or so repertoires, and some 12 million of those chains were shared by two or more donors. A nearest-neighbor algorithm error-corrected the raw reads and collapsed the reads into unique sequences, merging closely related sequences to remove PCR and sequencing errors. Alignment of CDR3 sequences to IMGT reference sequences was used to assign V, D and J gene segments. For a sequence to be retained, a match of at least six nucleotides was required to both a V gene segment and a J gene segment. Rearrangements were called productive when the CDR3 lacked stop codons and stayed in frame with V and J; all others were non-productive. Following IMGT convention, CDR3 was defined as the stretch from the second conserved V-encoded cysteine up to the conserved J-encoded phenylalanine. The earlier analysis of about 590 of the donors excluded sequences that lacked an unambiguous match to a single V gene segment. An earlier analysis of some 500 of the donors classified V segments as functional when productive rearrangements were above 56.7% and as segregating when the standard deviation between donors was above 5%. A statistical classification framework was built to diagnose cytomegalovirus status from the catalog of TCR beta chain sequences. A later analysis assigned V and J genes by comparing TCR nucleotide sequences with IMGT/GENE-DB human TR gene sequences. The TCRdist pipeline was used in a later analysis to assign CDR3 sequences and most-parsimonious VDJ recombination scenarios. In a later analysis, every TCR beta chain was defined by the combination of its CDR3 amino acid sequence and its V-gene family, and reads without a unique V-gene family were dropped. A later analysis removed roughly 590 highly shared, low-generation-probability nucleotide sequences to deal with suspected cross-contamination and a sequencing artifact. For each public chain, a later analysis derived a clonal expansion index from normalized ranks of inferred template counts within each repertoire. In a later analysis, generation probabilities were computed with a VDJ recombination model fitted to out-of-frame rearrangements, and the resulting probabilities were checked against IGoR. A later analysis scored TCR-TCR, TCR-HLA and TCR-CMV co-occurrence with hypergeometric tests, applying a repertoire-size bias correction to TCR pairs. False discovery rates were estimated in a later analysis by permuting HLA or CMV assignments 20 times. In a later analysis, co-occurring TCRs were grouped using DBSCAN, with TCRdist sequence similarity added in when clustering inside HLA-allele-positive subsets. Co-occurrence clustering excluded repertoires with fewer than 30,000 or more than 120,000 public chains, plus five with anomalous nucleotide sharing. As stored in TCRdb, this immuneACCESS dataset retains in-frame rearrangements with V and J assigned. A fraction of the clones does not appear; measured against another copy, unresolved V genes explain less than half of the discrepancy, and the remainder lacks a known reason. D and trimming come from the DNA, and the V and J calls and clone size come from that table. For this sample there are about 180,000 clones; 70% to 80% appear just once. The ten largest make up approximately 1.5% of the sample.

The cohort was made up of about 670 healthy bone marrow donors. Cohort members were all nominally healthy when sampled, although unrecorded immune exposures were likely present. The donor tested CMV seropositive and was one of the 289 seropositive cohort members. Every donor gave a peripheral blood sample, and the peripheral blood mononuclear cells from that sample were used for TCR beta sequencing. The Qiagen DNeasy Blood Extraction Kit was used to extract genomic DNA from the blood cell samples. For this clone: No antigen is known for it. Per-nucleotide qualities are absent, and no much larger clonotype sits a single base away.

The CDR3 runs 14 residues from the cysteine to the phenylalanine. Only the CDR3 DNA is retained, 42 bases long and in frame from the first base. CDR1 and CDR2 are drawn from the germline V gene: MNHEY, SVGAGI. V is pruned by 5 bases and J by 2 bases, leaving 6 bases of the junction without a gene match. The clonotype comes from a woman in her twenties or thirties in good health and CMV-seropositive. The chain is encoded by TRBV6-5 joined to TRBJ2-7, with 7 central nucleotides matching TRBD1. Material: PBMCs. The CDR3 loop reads CASSREGTAYEQYF. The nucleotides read TGTGCCAGCAGTCGGGAAGGGACAGCCTACGAGCAGTACTTC.